Listed below are T cell receptor beta chains from one sample, sequenced in a study of human T cells and chemical hapten exposure. TCRdb processed the RACE reads anew with MiXCR; each CDR3 protein has one entry. The data hold 90,000 or so distinct CDR3 sequences, with over 9.5% observed a single time. This specimen consisted of whole blood, obtained in connection with sensitization to the hapten diphenylcyclopropenone (DPC). The receptors originated from a man in his forties with alopecia areata. Some clones in this sample may be carry-over from other donors' samples. The conserved cysteine and the conserved F or W are not part of the CDR3 here. Each record gives: J gene, V gene, CDR3 protein.

>TRBJ1-1|TRBV7-9
ASSLGSLRGSTEAF
>TRBJ1-6|TRBV4-3
ASSQEGRSYNSPLH
>TRBJ2-2|TRBV29-1
SVQQGTNTGELF
>TRBJ2-6|TRBV11-2
ASSLDWAGANVLT
>TRBJ1-6|TRBV7-9
ASSRGLNSPLH
>TRBJ2-3|TRBV5-4
ASSSGSGADTQY
>TRBJ1-1|TRBV29-1
SVEDLRVREAF
>TRBJ1-4|TRBV7-2
ASSLGRGATNEKLF
>TRBJ2-4|TRBV4-1
ASSQSPGTSGREAKNIQY
>TRBJ2-5|TRBV9
ASSPRLAEEETQY
>TRBJ1-4|TRBV12-3/TRBV12-4
ASRPNRGPANEKLF